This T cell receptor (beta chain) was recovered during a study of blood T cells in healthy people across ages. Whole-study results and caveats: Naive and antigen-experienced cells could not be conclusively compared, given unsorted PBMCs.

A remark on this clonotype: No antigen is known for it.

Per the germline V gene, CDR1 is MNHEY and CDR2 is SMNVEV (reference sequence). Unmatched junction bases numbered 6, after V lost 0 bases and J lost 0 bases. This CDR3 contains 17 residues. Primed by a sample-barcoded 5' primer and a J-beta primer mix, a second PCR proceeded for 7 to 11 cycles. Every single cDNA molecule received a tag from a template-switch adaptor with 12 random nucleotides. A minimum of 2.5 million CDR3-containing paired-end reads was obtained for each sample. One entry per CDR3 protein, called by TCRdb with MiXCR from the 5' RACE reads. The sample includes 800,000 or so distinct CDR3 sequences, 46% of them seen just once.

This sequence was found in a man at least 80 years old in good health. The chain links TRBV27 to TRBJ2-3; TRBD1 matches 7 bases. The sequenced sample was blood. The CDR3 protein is CASSLSRGGLSTDTQYF. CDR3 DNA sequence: TGTGCCAGCAGTTTATCGAGAGGGGGCCTTAGCACAGATACGCAGTATTTT.